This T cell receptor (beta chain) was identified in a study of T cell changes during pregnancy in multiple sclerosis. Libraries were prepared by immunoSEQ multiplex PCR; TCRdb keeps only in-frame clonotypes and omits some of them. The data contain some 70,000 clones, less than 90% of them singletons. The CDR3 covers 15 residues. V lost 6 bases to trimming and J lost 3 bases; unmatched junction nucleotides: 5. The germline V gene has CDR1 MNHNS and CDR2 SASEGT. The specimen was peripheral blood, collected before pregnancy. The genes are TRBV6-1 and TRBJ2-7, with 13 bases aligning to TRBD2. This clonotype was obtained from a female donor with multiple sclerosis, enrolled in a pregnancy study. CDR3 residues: CASRPGLAGIYEQYF. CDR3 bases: TGTGCCAGCAGGCCGGGACTAGCGGGGATCTACGAGCAGTACTTC.